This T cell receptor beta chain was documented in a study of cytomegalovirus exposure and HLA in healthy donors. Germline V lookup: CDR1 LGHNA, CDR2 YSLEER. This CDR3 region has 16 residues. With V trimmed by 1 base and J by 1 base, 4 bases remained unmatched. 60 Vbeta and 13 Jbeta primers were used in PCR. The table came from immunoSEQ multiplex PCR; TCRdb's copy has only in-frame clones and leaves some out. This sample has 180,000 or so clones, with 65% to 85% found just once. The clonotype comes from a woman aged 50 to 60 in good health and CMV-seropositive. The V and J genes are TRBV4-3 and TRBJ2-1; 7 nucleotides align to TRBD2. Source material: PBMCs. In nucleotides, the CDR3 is TGCGCCAGCAGCCAAGTAGCGGGTGAATCCTACAATGAGCAGTTCTTC. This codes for CASSQVAGESYNEQFF.